The next 21 T cell receptor beta chains were all read from a single sample in a study of CD8+ T cells in alopecia areata. Extracted RNA was reverse transcribed into cDNA, the sequencing template. The method was immunoSEQ multiplex PCR; TCRdb's version includes in-frame clones alone and lacks a portion of them. The sample has 93,000 or so clones, about 60% seen once. Sequencing was carried out using CD4+ T cells sorted from blood. The receptor set was obtained from a human donor in good health.

The chain is built from TRBV5-1 and TRBJ2-3; 10 bases align to TRBD2. The CDR3 spans 20 residues. Germline V lookup: CDR1 SGHRS, CDR2 YFSETQ. V was clipped by 0 bases and J by 2 bases; unmatched bases: 15. CDR3 sequence reads: CASSLAPSPSGGRLTDTQYF. DNA of the CDR3: TGCGCCAGCAGCTTGGCCCCCAGCCCTAGCGGGGGACGGCTCACAGATACGCAGTATTTT.

The V call is TRBV15, the J call TRBJ1-4; no firm D call. Germline V gives CDR1 LNHNV, CDR2 YYDKDF (reference sequence). Between the trimmed V and J ends, which lost 0 bases and 6 bases, there was a span of 5 bases. CDR3 length: 13 residues. CDR3 amino acids: CATSRDTHEKLFF. The DNA for the CDR3 is TGTGCCACCAGCAGAGACACCCATGAAAAACTGTTTTTT.

The genes are TRBV30 and TRBJ1-5; no clear D. V lost 2 bases and J lost 9, with 14 bases in between. Germline loops: CDR1 GTSNPN, CDR2 SVGIG (reference sequence). There are 13 residues in the CDR3. The CDR3 bases are TGTGCCTGGAGTCTGGCGTACGATCGGCCCCAGCATTTT. It is translated as CAWSLAYDRPQHF.

This chain links TRBV29-1 with TRBJ2-7, with D perhaps matching TRBD1 or TRBD2 (7 bases each). The CDR3 is 13 residues long. The V and J ends lost 6 bases and 3 bases respectively, with 15 bases between them. Germline V gene sequence: CDR1 SQVTM, CDR2 ANQGSEA. The CDR3: CSVGGTEHYEQYF. In DNA form, the CDR3 reads TGCAGCGTGGGGGGGACAGAGCACTACGAGCAGTACTTC.

With respect to this clone: Its ends do not fully match the called genes, so a read error is possible. V gene TRBV6-5 combines with J gene TRBJ2-7; D could derive from TRBD1 or TRBD2 (6 bases each). This CDR3 contains 13 residues. Germline-derived CDR1 and CDR2 are MNHEY and SVGAGI. CDR3 residues: CAISEGGSYEQYF. The CDR3, as DNA: TGTGCCATCAGTGAGGGGGGTTCCTACGAGCAGTACTTC.

V gene TRBV9 combines with J gene TRBJ1-2; D is ambiguous. The CDR3 sequence is 15 residues long. The ends were cut back, 8 bases at V and 0 bases at J, with 17 bases in the middle. CDR1 and CDR2 from the germline V gene are SGDLS and YYNGEE. CDR3 amino acids: CASTSTANPNYGYTF. CDR3 DNA: TGTGCCAGTACTTCGACCGCGAACCCTAACTATGGCTACACCTTC.

This clone was observed a few times. The chain carries TRBV18 and TRBJ2-1, with D perhaps matching TRBD2 (6 bases). CDR1 and CDR2 (germline): KGHSH, LQKENI. V lost 6 bases and J 7 bases, leaving 13 bases between the germline ends. CDR3 size: 13 residues. CDR3 nucleotides: TGTGCCAGCTCGACGGGACTCGAGAATGAGCAGTTCTTC. Residues: CASSTGLENEQFF.

This chain connects TRBV30 to TRBJ1-1; 7 bases align to TRBD1. From germline, CDR1 is GTSNPN and CDR2 SVGIG (reference sequence). The CDR3 has 15 amino acids. J gave up 1 base and V 4 bases, and 9 bases lay outside the gene matches. DNA of the CDR3: TGTGCCTGGAACCCCCTGGACAGGCAGAACACTGAAGCTTTCTTT. Protein product: CAWNPLDRQNTEAFF.

This clone was observed a handful of times. The chain couples TRBV20-1 to TRBJ2-1, with D perhaps given as TRBD1 or TRBD2 (5 bases each). The V and J ends lost 0 bases and 8 bases respectively, with 5 bases between them. Germline lookup yields CDR1 DFQATT and CDR2 SNEGSKA (reference sequence). There are 11 residues in the CDR3. The CDR3: CSAREGHEQFF. DNA for the CDR3: TGCAGTGCTAGAGAGGGACATGAGCAGTTCTTC.

The chain has TRBV15 and TRBJ2-5; unclear D gene. CDR3 length: 14 amino acids. Trimming pared 0 bases from V and 0 bases from J, leaving 5 bases between. The germline gives CDR1 LNHNV, CDR2 YYDKDF (reference sequence). CDR3 region: CATSRDKYQETQYF. The CDR3 nucleotides read TGTGCCACCAGCAGAGATAAGTACCAAGAGACCCAGTACTTC.

This clone has a handful of counts. The rearrangement links TRBV4-1 to TRBJ2-1; D not resolved. CDR1 is MGHRA and CDR2 is YSYEKL in the germline V gene. Trimming pared 1 base from V and 3 bases from J, leaving 7 bases between. The CDR3 is made up of 14 amino acids. The CDR3, as DNA: TGCGCCAGCAGCCAAGTTAGGGACTACAATGAGCAGTTCTTC. Translating it yields CASSQVRDYNEQFF.

In the case of this clone: Compared with germline, one end of the junction differs, possibly owing to a read error. The rearrangement joins TRBV29-1 to TRBJ1-2; D unresolved. Germline V lookup: CDR1 SQVTM, CDR2 ANQGSEA. The CDR3 consists of 15 residues. This CDR3 is CSVEDGELVNYGYTF. In nucleotides, the CDR3 is TGCAGCGTCGAAGACGGCGAGCTAGTTAACTATGGCTACACCTTC.

V and J are TRBV29-1 and TRBJ2-5; tentatively, D is TRBD2 (5 bases). V was clipped by 1 base and J by 0 bases, with 21 bases between them. The CDR3 is 18 residues long. Germline-derived CDR1 and CDR2 are SQVTM and ANQGSEA. The CDR3 reads CSVEARSGDRWYQETQYF. The CDR3 coding sequence is TGCAGCGTTGAAGCGAGGTCCGGGGATCGCTGGTACCAAGAGACCCAGTACTTC. The whole variable domain, filled in from reference TRBV29-1 and TRBJ2-5, reads SAVISQKPSRDICQRGTSLTIQCQVDSQVTMMFWYRQQPGQSLTLIATANQGSEATYESGFVIDKFPISRPNLTFSTLTVSNMSPEDSSIYLCSVEARSGDRWYQETQYFGPGTRLLVL.

This clone showed up just a few times. The V and J genes are TRBV5-8 and TRBJ2-2; 9 nucleotides align to TRBD1. CDR3 length: 14 amino acids. Germline V lookup: CDR1 SGHTS, CDR2 YDEGEE. With V trimmed by 4 bases and J by 5 bases, 3 bases remained unmatched. The CDR3 region has the DNA TGTGCCAGCAGCCCCGGACAGGGGACCGGGGAGCTGTTTTTT. The encoded protein is CASSPGQGTGELFF.

This clone appeared a few times. The genes are TRBV6-5 and TRBJ1-2; D gene uncertain. This CDR3 contains 12 residues. CDR1 is MNHEY, CDR2 SVGAGI, per germline. V lost 2 bases to trimming and J lost 8 bases, with 9 bases between them. CDR3 loop: CASSYRDGGYTF. The CDR3 nucleotides are TGTGCCAGCAGTTACAGAGATGGAGGCTACACCTTC.

The chain combines TRBV7-2 with TRBJ2-5, with D possibly TRBD2 on 7 matching bases. CDR3 size: 14 residues. Germline V CDR1 and CDR2: SGHTA, FQGNSA. Trimming cost V 1 base and J 4 bases, with 10 bases left between them. Written as DNA, the CDR3 is TGTGCCAGCAGCTTAGGAGGGGGGGTAGAGACCCAGTACTTC. It is translated as CASSLGGGVETQYF.

This clone is a singleton in its sample. The chain employs TRBV29-1 and TRBJ2-2; D is unclear. The V gene lost 6 bases and the J gene lost 5 bases, with 10 bases spanning the gap. Germline V gene sequence: CDR1 SQVTM, CDR2 ANQGSEA. CDR3 size: 12 residues. The CDR3 protein is CSVFRATGELFF. CDR3 in DNA: TGCAGCGTCTTCCGGGCTACCGGGGAGCTGTTTTTT.

The rearrangement links TRBV5-1 to TRBJ2-5, with D maybe TRBD1 (5 bases). Trimming shortened V by 1 base and J by 5 bases, and 9 bases separated the two germline ends. Per germline, CDR1 SGHRS and CDR2 YFSETQ. This CDR3 region has 13 residues. This CDR3 reads CASSLKGAETQYF. CDR3 nucleotides: TGCGCCAGCAGCTTGAAAGGGGCGGAGACCCAGTACTTC.

The chain carries TRBV10-3 and TRBJ1-1; D is unresolved. V was trimmed by 6 bases and J by 0 bases, leaving 8 bases between them. The CDR3 runs 13 residues. Per the germline V gene, CDR1 is ENHRY and CDR2 is SYGVKD. CDR3 DNA: TGTGCCATCAGCTTCGACTTGAACACTGAAGCTTTCTTT. Its translation: CAISFDLNTEAFF.

This clone was recorded a few times. The DNA is omitted, as the CDR3 cannot be located on it reliably, and the CDR3 follows TCRdb's listing. The chain employs TRBV29-1 and TRBJ2-5; the table's D call, TRBD1, was not checked against the DNA. Germline V lookup: CDR1 SQVTM, CDR2 ANQGSEA. The CDR3 is 14 amino acids in total, end residues counted. The CDR3 protein is CSVGQGTGGSKVYF.

The V and J genes are TRBV15 and TRBJ2-5; a possible D gene is TRBD2 (6 bases). V was clipped by 1 base and J by 2 bases, with 8 bases between them. CDR1 and CDR2 from the germline V gene are LNHNV and YYDKDF (reference sequence). The CDR3 runs to 14 residues. As DNA, the CDR3 is TGTGCCACCAGCAGAGGGGACTGGCAAGAGACCCAGTACTTC. As protein: CATSRGDWQETQYF.